The next 25 T cell receptor beta chains were all read from a single sample in a study of T cells in localized non-small cell lung cancer (dated by TCRdb to the early 2020s). The library was obtained by the immunoSEQ multiplex PCR assay. Sourced from immuneACCESS, this table was stored by TCRdb with only in-frame sequences that have V and J called. A share of the clones is absent; for the studies checked, an unresolved V gene accounts for under half, and the remainder has no known explanation. Recorded for this sample are 41,000 or so clones; roughly 90% of them occurred a single time. The ten biggest clones cover about 2.6% of the sample. Here the sequenced sample was peripheral blood, taken before any cancer treatment. Receptor source: a female donor at least 60 years old with stage I squamous cell lung carcinoma.

This rearrangement joins TRBV6-5 to TRBJ2-2; no definite D call. Germline CDR1 reads MNHEY; CDR2 reads SVGAGI. V dropped 6 bases and J dropped 6 bases, with 11 bases sitting between them. The CDR3 is 13 amino acids. The CDR3 coding sequence is TGTGCCAGCAGCGCTCATGGGGCCGGGGAGCTGTTTTTT. Encoded protein: CASSAHGAGELFF.

This rearrangement joins TRBV5-1 to TRBJ2-7; 11 bases fit TRBD1. The germline CDR1 and CDR2 sequences are SGHRS and YFSETQ. V shed 10 bases, J shed 6 bases, and the junction held 12 bases outside the gene matches. The CDR3 contains 14 residues. The DNA for the CDR3 is TGCGCCTCACAGCGAAGGACAGGGGGCGGCGAGCAGTACTTC. Protein sequence: CASQRRTGGGEQYF.

This chain uses TRBV4-3 with TRBJ1-2; TRBD1 matches 7 bases. Trimming removed 1 base from V and 2 bases from J; junction bases left unmatched: 10. Germline values: CDR1 LGHNA, CDR2 YSLEER. This CDR3 comprises 17 residues. Here the CDR3 DNA reads TGCGCCAGCAGCCAAGGCACGTACACGACAGGGAACTATGGCTACACCTTC. This encodes CASSQGTYTTGNYGYTF.

The chain employs TRBV5-1 and TRBJ2-2, with 10 positions matching TRBD1. The CDR3 runs 16 residues. After removal of 4 bases from V and 6 bases from J, the junction contained 9 bases not matched to a gene. Germline CDR1 and CDR2: SGHRS and YFSETQ. The CDR3 DNA sequence: TGCGCCAGCAGCACCGACAGGGGGCGGTGGTCCGGGGAGCTGTTTTTT. This encodes CASSTDRGRWSGELFF.

This rearrangement joins TRBV7-3 to TRBJ2-7, with D perhaps matching TRBD2 (6 bases). Germline V gene data show CDR1 as SGHTA and CDR2 as FQGTGA. This CDR3 spans 13 amino acids. The V gene lost 2 bases and the J gene lost 7 bases, with 12 bases spanning the gap. The CDR3 loop reads CASSLWRGAEQYF. DNA for the CDR3: TGTGCCAGCAGCTTATGGAGGGGCGCGGAGCAGTACTTC.

The J gene is TRBJ2-1, the V gene TRBV18; the D gene is possibly TRBD2 (6 bases). CDR3 length equals 15 residues. Trimming stripped 3 bases from V and 8 bases from J, with 17 bases between. CDR1 is KGHSH and CDR2 is LQKENI in the germline V gene. In nucleotides, the CDR3 is TGTGCCAGCTCACCGAGGTTGCGGGAAGCAGATGAGCAGTTCTTC. Translating it yields CASSPRLREADEQFF.

J is TRBJ2-1 and V is TRBV28; 8 nucleotides align to TRBD1. The V segment lost 0 bases and the J segment 1 base; nucleotides outside the gene matches: 11. Germline V gene data show CDR1 as MDHEN and CDR2 as SYDVKM. This CDR3 is 19 amino acids long. CDR3 sequence reads: CASSLWGQDPVGSYNEQFF. In nucleotides, the CDR3 is TGTGCCAGCAGTTTATGGGGACAGGACCCGGTAGGATCCTACAATGAGCAGTTCTTC.

V gene TRBV13 combines with J gene TRBJ2-3; no firm D call. The V end was cut by 5 bases, the J end by 5 bases, with 17 bases between. CDR1 and CDR2 (germline): PRHDT, FYEKMQ (reference sequence). This CDR3 has 15 amino acids. As DNA, the CDR3 is TGTGCCAGCAGCCCCCGCGGCGCTTACCGAGATACGCAGTATTTT. This gives the protein CASSPRGAYRDTQYF.

This chain connects TRBV19 to TRBJ2-3; 13 bases map to TRBD2. From germline, CDR1 is LNHDA and CDR2 SQIVND (reference sequence). The CDR3 is made up of 16 amino acids. V trimming: 5 bases; J trimming: 3 bases; junction bases outside the gene matches: 5. CDR3 sequence: CASSSGLAGETDTQYF. Here the CDR3 DNA reads TGTGCCAGTAGTTCCGGACTAGCGGGAGAGACAGATACGCAGTATTTT.

The gene calls are TRBV5-1 and TRBJ2-5; 11 nucleotides match TRBD2. From germline, CDR1 is SGHRS and CDR2 YFSETQ. This CDR3 is 16 amino acids long. The trim removed 0 bases at V and 4 bases at J, leaving 5 bases unmatched. CDR3 region: CASSLAVLAGGETQYF. The CDR3 nucleotides read TGCGCCAGCAGCTTGGCCGTCCTAGCGGGAGGAGAGACCCAGTACTTC.

This chain uses TRBV6-5 with TRBJ2-7; 16 bases map to TRBD2. The CDR3 runs to 15 residues. The trim removed 7 bases at V and 6 bases at J, leaving 6 bases unmatched. Germline-derived CDR1 and CDR2 are MNHEY and SVGAGI. The CDR3 nucleotides are TGTGCCAGCACGGGGACTAGCGGGAGGGCCCTCGAGCAGTACTTC. It yields the protein CASTGTSGRALEQYF.

This chain uses TRBV7-9 with TRBJ1-3; D is ambiguous. V was pared by 1 base and J by 1 base, with 5 bases between. CDR3 length: 14 amino acids. Germline CDR1 is SEHNR and CDR2 is FQNEAQ (reference sequence). The CDR3 region is CASSLVMSGNTIYF. As DNA, the CDR3 is TGTGCCAGCAGCTTAGTCATGTCTGGAAACACCATATATTTT.

With respect to this clone: The junction departs from germline at one end; a sequencing error may be responsible. This chain joins TRBV19 and TRBJ2-6; D is unresolved. In germline, CDR1 is LNHDA, CDR2 SQIVND (reference sequence). CDR3 size: 18 residues. The CDR3 loop is CASSSEETNHKSGQRPDF. CDR3 nucleotides: TGTGCCAGTAGTAGCGAAGAGACAAATCACAAGTCGGGCCAACGTCCTGATTTC.

The rearrangement joins TRBV4-3 to TRBJ2-5, with 7 bases fitting TRBD2. Germline V gene data show CDR1 as LGHNA and CDR2 as YSLEER. Trimming at V came to 1 base and at J to 4 bases, leaving 3 bases not matched to a gene. There are 14 residues in the CDR3. The CDR3 nucleotides read TGCGCCAGCAGCCAAGGGGGAGGGAGAGAGACCCAGTACTTC. Translated, it gives CASSQGGGRETQYF.

This clone has only a few counts. V and J are TRBV7-9 and TRBJ1-2; TRBD1 aligns across 7 bases. After removal of 8 bases from V and 7 bases from J, the junction contained 7 bases not matched to a gene. CDR1 and CDR2 (germline): SEHNR, FQNEAQ (reference sequence). The CDR3 has 12 residues. In nucleotides, the CDR3 is TGTGCCAGCTCCAGGGGGGTAGGTGGCTACACCTTC. Its translation is CASSRGVGGYTF.

A few counts support this clone. The chain is built from TRBV19 and TRBJ1-1; TRBD1 matches 7 bases. The germline V gene encodes CDR1 LNHDA and CDR2 SQIVND (reference sequence). V gave up 5 bases and J gave up 4 bases; unmatched junction bases: 7. The length of the CDR3 is 14 residues. In DNA form, the CDR3 reads TGTGCCAGTAGTGCACAGGGGAGGAGCACTGAAGCTTTCTTT. Protein: CASSAQGRSTEAFF. Complete variable domain (other parts from reference TRBV19 and TRBJ1-1): DGGITQSPKYLFRKEGQNVTLSCEQNLNHDAMYWYRQDPGQGLRLIYYSQIVNDFQKGDIAEGYSVSREKKESFPLTVTSAQKNPTAFYLCASSAQGRSTEAFFGQGTRLTVV.

The V call is TRBV6-5, the J call TRBJ2-7; 7 bases are a match to TRBD1. The V gene's germline CDR1 is MNHEY and CDR2 SVGAGI. V trimming: 2 bases; J trimming: 2 bases; junction bases outside the gene matches: 6. This CDR3 has 15 residues. CDR3 protein: CASSYDRTGAYEQYF. CDR3 coding DNA: TGTGCCAGCAGTTACGACAGGACAGGAGCCTACGAGCAGTACTTC.

This clone appeared a single time. The rearrangement uses TRBV20-1 and TRBJ2-7; the D is unclear. Trimming pared 3 bases from V and 5 bases from J, leaving 8 bases between. CDR3 length equals 11 residues. Per germline, CDR1 DFQATT and CDR2 SNEGSKA (reference sequence). CDR3 in DNA: TGCAGTGCTAGTAAGGACCACGAGCAGTACTTC. Residues: CSASKDHEQYF.

The chain carries TRBV6-5 and TRBJ2-1; possibly TRBD2 for D (6 bases). The CDR3 is 15 residues long. V lost 7 bases and J 2 bases, leaving 15 bases between the germline ends. In germline, CDR1 is MNHEY, CDR2 SVGAGI. The CDR3 loop is CASKVVREAYNEQFF. CDR3 nucleotides: TGTGCCAGCAAAGTGGTCAGGGAGGCCTACAATGAGCAGTTCTTC.

This clone is labeled medium-sized (0.01 to 0.1%). The chain combines TRBV5-1 with TRBJ2-6, with D possibly TRBD2 on 6 matching bases. Germline V gene lookup returns CDR1 SGHRS and CDR2 YFSETQ. The CDR3 consists of 19 residues. Trimming stripped 4 bases from V and 2 bases from J, with 22 bases between. The CDR3 region is CASSTRAGTGEAGANVLTF. CDR3 sequence (DNA): TGCGCCAGCAGCACAAGAGCCGGGACTGGAGAAGCTGGGGCCAACGTCCTGACTTTC.

V is TRBV18 and J is TRBJ2-5; no firm D call. This CDR3 contains 15 residues. Per germline, CDR1 KGHSH and CDR2 LQKENI. The germline V and J ends were trimmed by 2 bases and 7 bases, with 17 bases remaining between them. The chain's CDR3 is CASSPSLPDLGTQYF. In DNA, the CDR3 is TGTGCCAGCTCACCAAGTCTGCCGGATTTGGGGACCCAGTACTTC.

J is TRBJ2-7 and V is TRBV14; 8 nucleotides align to TRBD2. Germline CDR1 SGHDN, CDR2 FVKESK. V was pared by 1 base and J by 8 bases, with 4 bases of the junction left unmatched. The CDR3 runs 13 residues. Here the CDR3 reads CASSQGVAGQQYF. The CDR3 coding sequence is TGTGCCAGCAGCCAAGGGGTAGCGGGACAGCAGTACTTC. Full variable domain (missing parts from reference TRBV14 and TRBJ2-7): EAGVTQFPSHSVIEKGQTVTLRCDPISGHDNLYWYRRVMGKEIKFLLHFVKESKQDESGMPNNRFLAERTGGTYSTLKVQPAELEDSGVYFCASSQGVAGQQYFGPGTRLTVT.

This clone was counted a single time. The J gene is TRBJ2-1, the V gene TRBV19, with D maybe TRBD1 (5 bases). This CDR3 spans 14 amino acids. V was shortened by 4 bases and J by 2 bases, with 9 bases between the two germline ends. Germline CDR1 reads LNHDA; CDR2 reads SQIVND (reference sequence). CDR3 loop: CASSNQGPYNEQFF. In DNA form, the CDR3 reads TGTGCCAGTAGTAACCAGGGCCCCTACAATGAGCAGTTCTTC.

The gene calls are TRBV25-1 and TRBJ1-5; D is perhaps TRBD1 (6 bases). Trimming left V 4 bases short and J 3 bases short, with 10 bases between. CDR3 size: 14 residues. The germline CDR1 and CDR2 sequences are MGHDK and SYGVNS. The CDR3 sequence is CASSGGQNNQPQHF. CDR3 bases: TGTGCCAGCAGTGGTGGACAGAACAATCAGCCCCAGCATTTT. The full variable domain, completed using reference TRBV25-1 and TRBJ1-5, is EADIYQTPRYLVIGTGKKITLECSQTMGHDKMYWYQQDPGMELHLIHYSYGVNSTEKGDLSSESTVSRIRTEHFPLTLESARPSHTSQYLCASSGGQNNQPQHFGDGTRLSIL.

The V call is TRBV5-6, the J call TRBJ2-4; 7 positions agree with TRBD2. CDR3 length: 14 residues. V dropped 3 bases and J dropped 2; count of bases not matched to a gene: 2. From germline, CDR1 is SGHDT and CDR2 YYEEEE. This chain's CDR3 is CASSWGGPKNIQYF. The CDR3 nucleotides are TGTGCCAGCAGCTGGGGAGGGCCCAAAAACATTCAGTACTTC.